Following are 24 T cell receptor beta chains from one sample sequenced in a study of tissue T cells after allogeneic stem cell transplantation. Clones were sequenced by immunoSEQ multiplex PCR, and TCRdb holds only the in-frame ones, with some missing. The sample yields more than 40,000 clones, 73% seen once. The sequencing sample was made of sorted cells pooled from one or two spleens. These receptors all stem from a pool of C57BL/6 mice in good health.

Comments on this clone: Gene names denote mouse genes. With the read ending 1 residue before the CDR3 end, the germline J gene is used to fill in that end. The chain carries TRBV31 and TRBJ1-4; tentative D call: TRBD1 (6 bases). The CDR3 loop spans 14 amino acids. Trimming took 0 bases from V and 3 from J, leaving 8 bases between them. Per the germline V gene, CDR1 is GKSSPN and CDR2 is SITVG. The part of the CDR3 DNA that was read is TGTGCCTGGAGTCTAACAGGGACCAACGAAAGATTATTT. Protein sequence: CAWSLTGTNERLF. In full, the CDR3 is CAWSLTGTNERLFF.

Regarding this clone: Germline and genes: mouse. CDR3 DNA (partial): TGTGCCAGCAGCTGGAGTGACCAAGACACCCAGTAC. Its protein product is CASSWSDQDTQY. The CDR3 in its entirety is CASSWSDQDTQYF. V gene TRBV3 combines with J gene TRBJ2-5, with D unresolved. Sequencing ends 1 residue short of the CDR3 end; the germline J gene provides the rest. The germline V gene encodes CDR1 SNHLY and CDR2 FYNGKV (reference sequence). This CDR3 is built from 13 residues. Trimming pared 4 bases from V and 1 base from J, leaving 6 bases between.

With regard to this clone: Any gene name here is a mouse gene name. CDR3 loop: CASSSELDNQDTQYF. The DNA read from the CDR3 is TGTGCCAGCTCTTCCGAACTGGATAACCAAGACACCCAGTAC. The chain uses TRBV12-2 and TRBJ2-5, with D perhaps matching TRBD2 (5 bases). The DNA ends 1 residue before the CDR3 does, and the rest of the CDR3 is filled in from the germline J gene. The V gene lost 3 bases and the J gene lost 0 bases, with 12 bases spanning the gap. CDR3 length: 15 residues. Germline V gene data show CDR1 as SGHLS and CDR2 as HYDKME. Supplemented by reference TRBV12-2 and TRBJ2-5, the full variable domain reads NSGVVQSPRYIIKGKGERSILKCIPISGHLSVAWYQQTQGQELKFFIQHYDKMERDKGNLPSRFSVQQFDDYHSEMNMSALELEDSAVYFCASSSELDNQDTQYFGPGTRLLVL.

Regarding this clone: Germline and genes here are mouse. Read sequence stops 1 residue before the CDR3 end, and the germline J gene provides the missing end. The rearrangement uses TRBV1 and TRBJ2-2, with 8 bases aligning to TRBD2. Germline trimming cut 2 bases from V and 0 bases from J; bases unmatched to any gene: 5. Germline-derived CDR1 and CDR2 are NSQYPW and LRSPGD (reference sequence). The CDR3 covers 17 residues. The CDR3: CTCSAPPGLANTGQLYF. The part of the CDR3 DNA that was read is TGCACCTGCAGTGCACCCCCGGGACTGGCAAACACCGGGCAGCTCTAC.

This clone turned up a few times. Genes and germline are mouse. The read falls 1 residue short of the CDR3 end, and the missing part is taken from the germline J gene. This chain uses TRBV20 with TRBJ1-2; D is perhaps TRBD1 (6 bases). The CDR3 contains 12 residues. Germline V gene lookup returns CDR1 GFQATS and CDR2 STVNSAI. Trimming stripped 3 bases from V and 1 base from J, with 6 bases between. CDR3 protein: CGASRGNSDYTF. The sequenced part of the CDR3 DNA is TGTGGTGCTAGCAGGGGAAACTCCGACTACACC.

As regards this clone: The gene symbols are mouse symbols. The read falls 1 residue short of the CDR3 end, and the missing part is taken from the germline J gene. The chain has TRBV23 and TRBJ1-3; the table calls TRBD1, which could not be checked here. Per germline, CDR1 KGHTA and CDR2 FQNQQP. There are 15 residues in the CDR3. The DNA read from the CDR3 is TGCTCCAGCAGTCAATCGACATCTTCTGGAAATACGCTCTAT. Translation gives CSSSQSTSSGNTLY. From start to end, the CDR3 is CSSSQSTSSGNTLYF.

About this clone itself: These gene names are mouse names. The DNA ends 1 residue before the CDR3 does, and the rest of the CDR3 is filled in from the germline J gene. The sample contains more than one DNA sequence encoding this CDR3. The V and J genes are TRBV1 and TRBJ2-7; possibly TRBD1 for D (6 bases). The CDR3 is made up of 12 amino acids. Germline V CDR1 and CDR2: NSQYPW, LRSPGD (reference sequence). The V gene lost 3 bases and the J gene lost 4 bases, with 7 bases spanning the gap. This CDR3 is CTCSAGQYEQYF. The covered CDR3 bases are TGCACCTGCAGTGCGGGACAATATGAACAGTAC.

In regard to this clone: Mouse gene names and germline throughout. With the read ending 1 residue before the CDR3 end, the germline J gene is used to fill in that end. The rearrangement links TRBV16 to TRBJ2-5; 7 bases map to TRBD1. CDR3 size: 14 residues. Per the germline V gene, CDR1 is SGHSA and CDR2 is FRNQAP. Unmatched junction bases numbered 5, after V lost 6 bases and J lost 2 bases. The part of the CDR3 DNA that was read is TGTGCAAGCAGTCAGGGGGACAGCCAAGACACCCAGTAC. It codes for CASSQGDSQDTQY. The whole CDR3 protein reads CASSQGDSQDTQYF.

In the case of this clone: The gene symbols are mouse symbols. The read gets to within 1 residue of the CDR3 end, and the germline J gene fills in the rest. The gene calls are TRBV3 and TRBJ2-3, with TRBD1 matching over 8 bases. The CDR3 sequence is 16 residues long. CDR1 is SNHLY, CDR2 FYNGKV, per germline (reference sequence). The trim removed 0 bases at V and 1 base at J, leaving 3 bases unmatched. The CDR3 loop is CASSLAGTGGAETLYF. The sequenced part of the CDR3 DNA is TGTGCCAGCAGCTTAGCCGGGACAGGTGGTGCAGAAACGCTGTAT.

This clone was detected only a few times. The gene names given are mouse names. Read data end 1 residue before the CDR3 end; the end is taken from the germline J gene. V and J are TRBV14 and TRBJ2-7; 11 bases map to TRBD2. The CDR3 is 14 amino acids. The germline gives CDR1 SGHDT, CDR2 FRDEAV. J was trimmed by 6 bases and V by 5 bases; bases with no gene match: 7. The CDR3 DNA, read in part, is TGTGCCAGCAGCCCTACTGGGGGGGCGCCTGAACAGTAC. Translating gives CASSPTGGAPEQY. The complete CDR3 reads CASSPTGGAPEQYF.

With regard to this clone: Gene and germline names: mouse. The CDR3 region is CASGTISNERLFF. CDR3 DNA (partial): TGTGCCAGCGGGACAATTTCCAACGAAAGATTATTT. The gene calls are TRBV13-2 and TRBJ1-4; the D is unclear. With the read ending 1 residue before the CDR3 end, the germline J gene is used to fill in that end. Germline loops: CDR1 NNHNN, CDR2 SYGAGS (reference sequence). The CDR3 runs to 13 residues. Trimming took 5 bases from V and 0 from J, leaving 5 bases between them.

Of note for this clone: The gene names here belong to mouse. The DNA read from the CDR3 is TGTGCCAGCAGCCTGGGGTCAAACACCGGGCAGCTCTAC. It specifies CASSLGSNTGQLY. The complete CDR3 sequence is CASSLGSNTGQLYF. The V call is TRBV4, the J call TRBJ2-2; possible D gene TRBD2, 6 bases. Sequencing ends 1 residue short of the CDR3 end; the germline J gene provides the rest. Trimming removed 5 bases at V and 0 bases at J, with 7 bases between. Germline lookup yields CDR1 LGHDT and CDR2 YNNKQL (reference sequence). This CDR3 comprises 14 residues.

In the case of this clone: These gene names are mouse names. The read finishes 1 residue shy of the CDR3 end, and the germline J gene is used to complete it. The chain uses TRBV16 and TRBJ2-4; D is uncertain. Trimming stripped 0 bases from V and 0 bases from J, with 4 bases between. Germline-derived CDR1 and CDR2 are SGHSA and FRNQAP. The CDR3 runs to 14 residues. The chain's CDR3 is CASSLETSQNTLYF. The CDR3 DNA, read in part, is TGTGCAAGCAGCTTAGAAACTAGTCAAAACACCTTGTAC.

This clone was observed once. Gene names follow the mouse nomenclature. The DNA ends 1 residue before the CDR3 does, and the rest of the CDR3 is filled in from the germline J gene. The chain combines TRBV14 with TRBJ1-3; D call uncertain. CDR3 length: 14 amino acids. V shed 0 bases and J shed 0 bases, with 4 bases lying between them. Per the germline V gene, CDR1 is SGHDT and CDR2 is FRDEAV. The sequenced part of the CDR3 DNA is TGTGCCAGCAGTTTCTACAATTCTGGAAATACGCTCTAT. Translated, it gives CASSFYNSGNTLY. The CDR3 in its entirety is CASSFYNSGNTLYF.

Comment on this clone: Germline and genes here are mouse. Other DNA sequences in this specimen translate into the identical CDR3. The CDR3 reads CASSRQNSGNTLYF. CDR3 bases read: TGTGCCAGCAGTAGGCAGAATTCTGGAAATACGCTCTAT. The J gene is TRBJ1-3, the V gene TRBV19; no firm D call. The read comes to an end 1 residue before the CDR3 does, leaving the germline J gene to fill in the end. The CDR3 is 14 amino acids. The ends were cut back, 3 bases at V and 0 bases at J, with 7 bases in the middle. Germline CDR1 is FNHDT and CDR2 is SITEND (reference sequence).

Worth noting for this clone: Each gene name is a mouse one. The CDR3 is cut off 1 residue early in the read; its end comes from the germline J gene. The V call is TRBV5, the J call TRBJ2-7, with 8 bases fitting TRBD2. V trimming: 1 base; J trimming: 7 bases; junction bases outside the gene matches: 0. Germline V gives CDR1 LGHNA, CDR2 YNLKQL (reference sequence). The CDR3 sequence is 12 residues long. CDR3 region: CASSQGLGEQYF. The part of the CDR3 DNA that was read is TGTGCCAGCAGCCAAGGACTGGGGGAACAGTAC.

About this clone itself: Gene and germline names: mouse. The CDR3 end falls 1 residue outside the read, so it is completed with the germline J gene. This same CDR3 is encoded by further DNA sequences in the sample. The chain combines TRBV16 with TRBJ2-2, with TRBD2 matching 7 bases. The V gene's germline CDR1 is SGHSA and CDR2 FRNQAP. The V segment lost 3 bases and the J segment 3 bases; nucleotides outside the gene matches: 1. This CDR3 is 14 amino acids long. The CDR3 loop reads CASSLGGDTGQLYF. Partial CDR3 DNA: TGTGCAAGCAGCTTGGGGGGGGACACCGGGCAGCTCTAC.

As to this clone: All gene names here are mouse names. Coverage ceases 1 residue before the CDR3 finishes, and the germline J gene fills in the end. The V call is TRBV29, the J call TRBJ2-1, with 9 nucleotides matching TRBD1. The CDR3 runs to 17 residues. CDR1 is MSHET and CDR2 is SYDVDS in the germline V gene. The trim removed 0 bases at V and 0 bases at J, leaving 3 bases unmatched. Partial CDR3 DNA: TGTGCTAGCAGTTTATCCGGGACAGGGAATAACTATGCTGAGCAGTTC. It translates to CASSLSGTGNNYAEQF. The full CDR3 sequence reads CASSLSGTGNNYAEQFF.

This clone has just a few counts. These gene names are mouse names. Sequencing ends 1 residue short of the CDR3 end; the germline J gene provides the rest. The rearrangement uses TRBV5 and TRBJ1-3; 7 nucleotides agree with TRBD1. Germline V lookup: CDR1 LGHNA, CDR2 YNLKQL (reference sequence). V lost 0 bases to trimming and J lost 4 bases; unmatched junction nucleotides: 3. This CDR3 is 15 amino acids long. CDR3 region: CASSQDRGNGNTLYF. Incomplete CDR3 DNA: TGTGCCAGCAGCCAAGACAGGGGGAACGGAAATACGCTCTAT.

Regarding this clone: The listed genes are named as in mouse. The read finishes 1 residue shy of the CDR3 end, and the germline J gene is used to complete it. V usage is TRBV12-2 and J usage is TRBJ2-4; D ambiguous. The V end was cut by 1 base, the J end by 4 bases, with 5 bases between. This CDR3 has 12 residues. The germline V gene has CDR1 SGHLS and CDR2 HYDKME. CDR3 loop: CASSLRENTLYF. The covered CDR3 bases are TGTGCCAGCTCTCTACGGGAAAACACCTTGTAC.

As concerns this clone: Mouse names are used for the genes. The CDR3 end falls 1 residue outside the read, so it is completed with the germline J gene. The rearrangement uses TRBV13-2 and TRBJ2-3, with 12 bases identical to TRBD2. CDR3 length: 17 amino acids. J gave up 1 base and V 1 base, and 4 bases lay outside the gene matches. CDR1 and CDR2 from the germline V gene are NNHNN and SYGAGS (reference sequence). This CDR3 is CASGDRDWGDRAETLYF. The sequenced CDR3 bases are TGTGCCAGCGGTGATAGGGACTGGGGGGATCGTGCAGAAACGCTGTAT.

Turning to this clone: Gene names and germline refer to mouse. The sequence runs out 1 residue before the end of the CDR3; the remainder is reconstructed from the germline J gene. This chain links TRBV5 with TRBJ2-5; 9 nucleotides align to TRBD1. The J segment lost 8 bases and the V segment lost 1 base, leaving 1 base of the junction unmatched. Germline CDR1 reads LGHNA; CDR2 reads YNLKQL (reference sequence). The CDR3 loop spans 13 amino acids. The CDR3 protein is CASSQGTGATQYF. CDR3 bases read: TGTGCCAGCAGCCAAGGGACAGGGGCCACCCAGTAC.

Regarding this clone: Genes and germline come from the mouse. The read ends 1 residue early relative to the CDR3; the germline J gene fills the gap. The chain couples TRBV5 to TRBJ2-3; 10 nucleotides match TRBD2. The V segment lost 4 bases and the J segment 2 bases; nucleotides outside the gene matches: 3. CDR1 and CDR2 from the germline V gene are LGHNA and YNLKQL (reference sequence). The CDR3 totals 15 residues. CDR3 region: CASSPGLGFAETLYF. Incomplete CDR3 DNA: TGTGCCAGCAGCCCGGGACTGGGGTTTGCAGAAACGCTGTAT.

Concerning this clone: Genes and germline are mouse. Partial CDR3 DNA: TGTGCCAGCAGCTCGGGACAGGGGTGGGACTCCGACTACACC. Its protein product is CASSSGQGWDSDYT. The entire CDR3 protein reads CASSSGQGWDSDYTF. The chain couples TRBV3 to TRBJ1-2, with 10 positions matching TRBD1. Read data end 1 residue before the CDR3 end; the end is taken from the germline J gene. Germline CDR1 reads SNHLY; CDR2 reads FYNGKV (reference sequence). The CDR3 length is 15 residues. V trimming: 4 bases; J trimming: 3 bases; junction bases outside the gene matches: 5.